Included here is one T cell receptor (beta chain) sequence, with context. Antigen: not known. At the survey level, the v3.0 immunoSEQ assay was run. This table comes from immunoSEQ multiplex PCR, and its TCRdb copy is limited to in-frame clones, with some not included. The sample lists tens of thousands of clones, 80% occurring once. The J segment lost 2 bases and the V segment lost 4 bases, leaving 9 bases of the junction unmatched. This CDR3 has 17 residues. From germline, CDR1 is SGHRS and CDR2 YFSETQ. All participants with HIV were treated in the United States. The data derive from a study of long-term antiretroviral therapy in people with HIV. General study results and limits: ART adherence, viral resistance and therapy changes went unrecorded. Pre-ART expanded TRB clones stayed dominant throughout, though often decreasing after ART. HIV repertoires spanned narrower CDR3 length ranges than controls.

The source material was unsorted PBMCs, sampled 0.3 years after starting antiretroviral therapy. The sequence was collected from a middle-aged man with HIV. This sequence joins TRBV5-1 and TRBJ1-4, with 9 bases lining up with TRBD1. The CDR3 sequence: CASSRTGAGKTNEKLFF. The DNA for the CDR3 is TGCGCCAGCAGCCGGACAGGGGCTGGAAAGACTAATGAAAAACTGTTTTTT.